The next 11 T cell receptor beta chains were all read from a single sample in a study of cytomegalovirus exposure and HLA in healthy donors. The PCR employed 60 Vbeta primers together with 13 Jbeta primers. Measured with immunoSEQ multiplex PCR; TCRdb has only the in-frame clones, and not every one. The sample has hundreds of thousands of clones, 60% to 80% seen once. What was sequenced was PBMCs. The receptors derive from a male donor in good health and CMV-seronegative.

The V and J genes are TRBV28 and TRBJ1-2, with 7 bases identical to TRBD1. The CDR3 totals 15 residues. V shed 6 bases, J shed 2 bases, and the junction held 9 bases outside the gene matches. CDR1 is MDHEN and CDR2 is SYDVKM in the germline V gene. DNA for the CDR3: TGTGCCAGCAGCCTACACAGGGGAAGCAACTATGGCTACACCTTC. Protein: CASSLHRGSNYGYTF.

The V and J genes are TRBV7-6 and TRBJ1-3, with TRBD1 matching 7 bases. Germline values: CDR1 SGHVS, CDR2 FNYEAQ. The CDR3 covers 15 residues. Trimming removed 1 base from V and 3 bases from J; junction bases left unmatched: 3. The CDR3, as DNA: TGTGCCAGCAGCTTAGGCCAGGGGGTTGGAAACACCATATATTTT. The encoded protein is CASSLGQGVGNTIYF.

The J gene is TRBJ1-4, the V gene TRBV7-9; D gene uncertain. Looked up from germline, CDR1 is SEHNR and CDR2 is FQNEAQ (reference sequence). Trimming pared 5 bases from V and 8 bases from J, leaving 12 bases between. The CDR3 has 13 amino acids. This CDR3 is CASSPYTPEKLFF. CDR3 DNA sequence: TGTGCCAGCAGCCCGTACACGCCCGAAAAACTGTTTTTT.

The chain joins TRBV5-1 to TRBJ2-7; weak D call: TRBD1 (5 bases). The germline V gene has CDR1 SGHRS and CDR2 YFSETQ. V shed 0 bases and J shed 3 bases, with 7 bases lying between them. CDR3 length: 13 residues. This CDR3 is CASSLAGNYEQYF. For the CDR3, the DNA is TGCGCCAGCAGCTTGGCAGGGAACTACGAGCAGTACTTC.

CDR3 sequence (DNA): TGTGCCAGCTCACCCCAACTAGCCGTCAATGAGCAGTTCTTC. This codes for CASSPQLAVNEQFF. V gene TRBV18 combines with J gene TRBJ2-1, with a tentative D call TRBD2 (6 bases). V was cut by 3 bases and J by 6 bases, with 12 bases left in between. This CDR3 has 14 residues. The germline CDR1 and CDR2 sequences are KGHSH and LQKENI.

The count of this clone is one. The chain combines TRBV9 with TRBJ2-3, with TRBD1 matching 12 bases. With 2 bases clipped from V and 5 bases from J, the junction kept 3 bases outside the gene matches. The CDR3 has 15 amino acids. Looked up from germline, CDR1 is SGDLS and CDR2 is YYNGEE. The CDR3: CASSVGTGGLDTQYF. DNA of the CDR3: TGTGCCAGCAGCGTTGGGACAGGGGGCTTAGATACGCAGTATTTT. Full variable domain (missing parts from reference TRBV9 and TRBJ2-3): DSGVTQTPKHLITATGQRVTLRCSPRSGDLSVYWYQQSLDQGLQFLIQYYNGEERAKGNILERFSAQQFPDLHSELNLSSLELGDSALYFCASSVGTGGLDTQYFGPGTRLTVL.

This sequence joins TRBV6-4 and TRBJ2-3, with TRBD2 matching 11 bases. The CDR3 runs 15 residues. V lost 0 bases and J lost 6; bases outside the gene matches: 2. CDR1 is MRHNA and CDR2 is SNTAGT in the germline V gene. The CDR3 loop is CASSDSSGRADTQYF. CDR3 coding DNA: TGTGCCAGCAGTGACTCTAGCGGGAGGGCCGATACGCAGTATTTT.

J is TRBJ1-3 and V is TRBV30, with 9 bases identical to TRBD1. V dropped 0 bases and J dropped 5; count of bases not matched to a gene: 5. This CDR3 contains 15 residues. Germline assignment: CDR1 GTSNPN and CDR2 SVGIG (reference sequence). This CDR3 is CAWSVGGTGRNTIYF. The CDR3 DNA reads TGTGCCTGGAGTGTAGGGGGGACAGGGCGAAACACCATATATTTT.

Details on this clone: Relative to the germline gene, one junction end is altered; a read error may explain this. The chain combines TRBV5-6 with TRBJ2-7; 7 nucleotides align to TRBD1. The germline V gene has CDR1 SGHDT and CDR2 YYEEEE. This CDR3 region has 16 residues. CDR3 region: CASSSGGWGTDYVQYF. The CDR3 coding sequence is TGTGCCAGCAGCTCAGGCGGGTGGGGGACAGACTACGTGCAGTACTTC. Looking up the rest from reference TRBV5-6 and TRBJ2-7 gives the full variable domain: DAGVTQSPTHLIKTRGQQVTLRCSPKSGHDTVSWYQQALGQGPQFIFQYYEEEERQRGNFPDRFSGHQFPNYSSELNVNALLLGDSALYLCASSSGGWGTDYVQYFGPGTRLTVT.

This clone was counted between two and nine times. The genes are TRBV5-8 and TRBJ2-7, with D perhaps TRBD1 (6 bases). The CDR3 loop spans 14 amino acids. Germline values: CDR1 SGHTS, CDR2 YDEGEE. V shed 2 bases and J shed 5 bases, with 14 bases lying between them. The CDR3 DNA reads as TGTGCCAGCAGCTTAGGCAGGGGAAGCAACGAGCAGTACTTC. Protein product: CASSLGRGSNEQYF. Full variable domain (rest looked up from reference TRBV5-8 and TRBJ2-7): EAGVTQSPTHLIKTRGQQATLRCSPISGHTSVYWYQQALGLGLQFLLWYDEGEERNRGNFPPRFSGRQFPNYSSELNVNALELEDSALYLCASSLGRGSNEQYFGPGTRLTVT.

V gene TRBV19 combines with J gene TRBJ2-7; TRBD1 matches at 7 bases. The CDR3 totals 15 residues. V lost 2 bases to trimming and J lost 4 bases; unmatched junction nucleotides: 8. Germline V lookup: CDR1 LNHDA, CDR2 SQIVND (reference sequence). In DNA, the CDR3 is TGTGCCAGTAGTATAAACGGACAGGACCCTTACGAGCAGTACTTC. This sequence encodes CASSINGQDPYEQYF.